This TCR beta chain was recovered during a study of response to subunit inactivated influenza vaccine. The CDR3 runs to 16 residues. The J segment lost 0 bases and the V segment lost 3 bases, leaving 3 bases of the junction unmatched. Germline V gives CDR1 KGHDR, CDR2 SFDVKD. From the RT-PCR reads, TCRdb called clonotypes with MiXCR, one entry per CDR3 protein. The data hold under 550,000 distinct CDR3 sequences, with 6.5% to 8% observed a single time. The J gene is TRBJ2-1, the V gene TRBV24-1; 8 nucleotides align to TRBD2. The sample was PBMCs from blood, taken roughly 24 months after vaccination. This TCR came from a man between 45 and 75 years old who received an inactivated influenza vaccine. CDR3: CATSDVAGNSYNEQFF. CDR3 in DNA: TGTGCCACCAGTGATGTAGCGGGAAACTCCTACAATGAGCAGTTCTTC.